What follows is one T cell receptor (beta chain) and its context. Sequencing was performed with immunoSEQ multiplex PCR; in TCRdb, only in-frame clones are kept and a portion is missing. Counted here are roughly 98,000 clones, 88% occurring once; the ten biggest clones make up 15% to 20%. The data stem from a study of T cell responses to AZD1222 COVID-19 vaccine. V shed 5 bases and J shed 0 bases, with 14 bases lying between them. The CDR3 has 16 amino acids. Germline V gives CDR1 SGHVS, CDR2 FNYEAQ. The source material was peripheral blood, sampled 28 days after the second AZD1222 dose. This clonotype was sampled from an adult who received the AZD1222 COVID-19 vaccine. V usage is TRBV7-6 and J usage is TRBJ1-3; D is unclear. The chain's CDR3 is CASSIRGGYSGNTIYF. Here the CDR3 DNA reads TGTGCCAGCAGCATACGAGGAGGGTACTCTGGAAACACCATATATTTT. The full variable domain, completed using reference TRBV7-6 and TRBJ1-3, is GAGVSQSPRYKVTKRGQDVALRCDPISGHVSLYWYRQALGQGPEFLTYFNYEAQQDKSGLPNDRFSAERPEGSISTLTIQRTEQRDSAMYRCASSIRGGYSGNTIYFGEGSWLTVV.